This TCR beta chain was captured by sequencing in a study of CD8 T cells in ankylosing spondylitis (dated by TCRdb to between 2016 and 2019). Background on the whole study: The study set out to find disease-linked TCR variants by profiling T cell receptor beta repertoires in ankylosing spondylitis patients and healthy donors. The full study cohort comprised 25 ankylosing spondylitis patients and 110 or so healthy donors. Peripheral blood was sampled, and synovial fluid was additionally collected from ankylosing spondylitis patients.

The CDR3 numbers 14 residues from cysteine through phenylalanine. Only the CDR3 region is kept as DNA, spanning 42 bases read in frame from base 1. In the germline V gene, CDR1 corresponds to SNHLY and CDR2 to FYNNEI. Compared with germline, V lacks 6 bases and J lacks 4 bases; bases without a gene match: 6. Sequencing took place on an Illumina HiSeq 2500. Quantitative 5'-RACE with molecular barcodes was the method used to prepare the TCR beta libraries. Concerning the study's data processing: Disease-linked TCR variants were identified with a new computational method built on a probabilistic model of VDJ rearrangement. The raw public reads went through TCRdb reprocessing: fastp at Q25, MiXCR clone calling, in-frame beta chains kept. Every CDR3 protein is listed once, alongside the most common genes and DNA of its rows. V and J calls and clone size were set by TCRdb, not the authors. The sample table shows roughly 440,000 distinct CDR3 sequences, and over 15% are seen once. The ten largest clones take up 0.85% to 1.3% of the sample.

Overall study results and their limits: Significant enrichment of the disease-linked clones was reported in matched synovial fluid samples from ankylosing spondylitis patients. Some TCR beta motif variants had previously been reported in synovial fluid and blood of reactive arthritis patients, which suggested common disease-initiation mechanisms. The disease-linked clones had a CD8+ phenotype and were found at relatively low frequencies in peripheral blood. A TCR beta motif made up of roughly eight highly homologous amino acid variants appeared to be characteristic of blood from ankylosing spondylitis patients.

This clonotype occurred a few times. Its recognized antigen is unknown. Base qualities are missing; no much larger clone stands one base away. The sequence came from a male donor with ankylosing spondylitis. The sample comprised blood, either unsorted or a sorted T cell fraction (not recorded which). The rearrangement combines TRBV2 with TRBJ1-2; 9 junctional bases match TRBD1. Here the CDR3 is given as CASRGTGTPYGYTF. Read as DNA, the sequence is TGTGCCAGCAGGGGGACAGGGACCCCCTATGGCTACACCTTC.